The 15 T cell receptor beta chains presented below share a single source sample, sequenced in a study of control samples from healthy donors and cancer patients. Sequencing used immunoSEQ multiplex PCR; TCRdb keeps in-frame clones, though not all of them. The table shows some 120,000 clones, with approximately 87% occurring only once. The sample taken for sequencing was blood. These receptors were collected from a man aged 55 to 70 in good health.

The CDR3 coding sequence is TGTGCCAGCAGTAGGGCTGCAGGGAGCTCCTACGAGCAGTACTTC. Translating it yields CASSRAAGSSYEQYF. The chain carries TRBV25-1 and TRBJ2-7; D could derive from TRBD1 or TRBD2 (5 bases each). The CDR3 runs to 15 residues. V was shortened by 5 bases and J by 0 bases, with 14 bases between the two germline ends. Germline CDR1 and CDR2: MGHDK and SYGVNS.

The rearrangement uses TRBV2 and TRBJ2-7, with TRBD2 identical over 14 bases. CDR1 is SNHLY and CDR2 is FYNNEI in the germline V gene. The junction had 10 bases not matched to a gene; V was cut back by 6 bases and J by 12 bases. The CDR3 runs 14 residues. This CDR3 is CASSPGLAGASLYF. CDR3 nucleotides: TGTGCCAGCAGCCCGGGACTAGCGGGGGCCAGCCTGTACTTC.

The chain is built from TRBV6-5 and TRBJ2-2; 7 bases are shared with TRBD1. This CDR3 region has 14 residues. Trimming cost V 6 bases and J 4 bases; bases outside gene matches: 5. Germline V gene data show CDR1 as MNHEY and CDR2 as SVGAGI. CDR3 sequence: CASRRDRSTGELFF. DNA of the CDR3: TGTGCCAGCAGGAGGGACAGATCCACCGGGGAGCTGTTTTTT.

In its sample, this clone was seen once. V and J are TRBV7-9 and TRBJ2-3; no reliable D call. Trimming removed 5 bases at V and 2 bases at J, with 17 bases between. CDR3 length equals 16 residues. Germline V gene lookup returns CDR1 SEHNR and CDR2 FQNEAQ (reference sequence). DNA of the CDR3: TGTGCCAGCAGCCCCCGCGGACCTCGGCTCACAGATACGCAGTATTTT. Its protein product is CASSPRGPRLTDTQYF.

The chain carries TRBV28 and TRBJ1-5; TRBD1 agrees at 9 bases. This CDR3 comprises 16 residues. Germline assignment: CDR1 MDHEN and CDR2 SYDVKM. Trimming at V came to 4 bases and at J to 7 bases, leaving 11 bases not matched to a gene. DNA of the CDR3: TGTGCCAGCAGTTCGATGGGACAGGGAATGGAGCAGCCCCAGCATTTT. It is translated as CASSSMGQGMEQPQHF.

The chain combines TRBV21-1 with TRBJ2-6; TRBD2 reflects the table's D call only, with no check against the DNA. TRBV21-1 is flagged as a pseudogene. The CDR3 extends over 16 amino acids. The CDR3 loop is CASSNGRGYGANVLTF. CDR3 bases: TGTGCCAGCAGCAATGGCCGGGGTTACGGGGCCAACGTCCTGACTTTC.

This clone was seen only once. This chain links TRBV27 with TRBJ2-7, with a tentative D call TRBD2 (5 bases). There are 13 residues in the CDR3. V lost 4 bases, J lost 2 bases, and 9 bases lay in between. Per germline, CDR1 MNHEY and CDR2 SMNVEV (reference sequence). The CDR3 region is CASSYSATYEQYF. The DNA of the CDR3 is TGTGCCAGCAGTTATAGCGCAACCTACGAGCAGTACTTC.

The chain is built from TRBV18 and TRBJ2-2; no definite D call. Trimming removed 2 bases at V and 7 bases at J, with 8 bases between. Germline-derived CDR1 and CDR2 are KGHSH and LQKENI. This CDR3 comprises 13 residues. The CDR3 bases are TGTGCCAGCTCACCATCCCTTAACGGGGAGCTGTTTTTT. Translated, it gives CASSPSLNGELFF.

This chain uses TRBV7-8 with TRBJ1-5, with 8 nucleotides matching TRBD1. The V and J ends lost 5 bases and 3 bases, in that order; junction bases with no gene match: 15. Per germline, CDR1 SGHVS and CDR2 FQNEAQ. This CDR3 contains 18 residues. In DNA form, the CDR3 reads TGTGCCAGCAGCCCTATAGGGGGGACAGGAAGCAACAATCAGCCCCAGCATTTT. It encodes CASSPIGGTGSNNQPQHF.

CDR3 sequence: CASSLLAGGTDTQYF. The DNA of the CDR3 is TGTGCCAGCAGTTTATTAGCGGGGGGTACAGATACGCAGTATTTT. This rearrangement joins TRBV28 to TRBJ2-3, with 10 bases matching TRBD2. The CDR3 is made up of 15 amino acids. Unmatched junction bases numbered 1, after V lost 1 base and J lost 3 bases. Germline V CDR1 and CDR2: MDHEN, SYDVKM. Combining the CDR3 with reference TRBV28 and TRBJ2-3 gives the whole variable domain DVKVTQSSRYLVKRTGEKVFLECVQDMDHENMFWYRQDPGLGLRLIYFSYDVKMKEKGDIPEGYSVSREKKERFSLILESASTNQTSMYLCASSLLAGGTDTQYFGPGTRLTVL.

This clone was seen only a few times. V and J are TRBV5-4 and TRBJ2-6, with D unresolved. The germline V and J ends were trimmed by 1 base and 1 base, with 18 bases remaining between them. Germline values: CDR1 SGHNT, CDR2 YYREEE (reference sequence). The CDR3 is 19 amino acids. CDR3 coding DNA: TGTGCCAGCAGCTTGTTCCGAGGACCGATCTCTTCTGGGGCCAACGTCCTGACTTTC. This translates into CASSLFRGPISSGANVLTF.

The chain's CDR3 is CASSYEGGYTF. CDR3 bases: TGTGCCAGCAGTTATGAGGGGGGCTACACCTTC. This chain uses TRBV6-5 with TRBJ1-2, with a tentative D call TRBD1 (5 bases). The CDR3 covers 11 residues. Trimming took off 3 bases at V and 8 bases at J, with 7 bases between the two ends. Germline V gives CDR1 MNHEY, CDR2 SVGAGI.

This clone was found a few times. This rearrangement joins TRBV27 to TRBJ1-6; 7 bases agree with TRBD1. This CDR3 spans 16 amino acids. Germline assignment: CDR1 MNHEY and CDR2 SMNVEV (reference sequence). Losses at the gene ends were 5 bases for V and 7 bases for J; bases not matched to a gene: 11. The CDR3 region is CASSLPPGQINSPLHF. CDR3 in DNA: TGTGCCAGCAGTCTACCCCCGGGACAGATAAATTCACCCCTCCACTTT.

The chain couples TRBV28 to TRBJ1-4, with D hard to call. Looked up from germline, CDR1 is MDHEN and CDR2 is SYDVKM. Trimming took 3 bases from V and 9 from J, leaving 5 bases between them. The CDR3 sequence is 11 residues long. This CDR3 reads CASSFTQKLFF. CDR3 bases: TGTGCCAGCAGTTTTACCCAAAAACTGTTTTTT.

This clone was observed a few times. CDR3 sequence (DNA): TGCGCCAGCAGCTTGCTACTGGGAGCGCAGGGGGGGACTGAAGCTTTCTTT. It translates to CASSLLLGAQGGTEAFF. The V gene is TRBV5-1, the J gene TRBJ1-1, with 7 bases fitting TRBD1. After removal of 1 base from V and 5 bases from J, the junction contained 14 bases not matched to a gene. CDR1 and CDR2 (germline): SGHRS, YFSETQ. This CDR3 has 17 residues.